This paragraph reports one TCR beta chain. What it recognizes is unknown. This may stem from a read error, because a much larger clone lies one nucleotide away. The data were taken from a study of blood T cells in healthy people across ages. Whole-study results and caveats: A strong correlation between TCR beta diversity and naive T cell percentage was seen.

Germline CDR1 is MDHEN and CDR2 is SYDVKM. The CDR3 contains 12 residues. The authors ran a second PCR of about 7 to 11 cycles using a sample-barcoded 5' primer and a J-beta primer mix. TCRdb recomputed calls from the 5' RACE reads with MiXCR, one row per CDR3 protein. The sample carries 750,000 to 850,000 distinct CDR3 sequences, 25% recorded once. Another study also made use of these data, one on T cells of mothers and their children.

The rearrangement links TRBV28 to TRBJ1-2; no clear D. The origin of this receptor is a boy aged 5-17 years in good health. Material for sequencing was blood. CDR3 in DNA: TGTGCCAGCAGTTTAGTGAACTATGACTACACCTTC. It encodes CASSLVNYDYTF.